This T cell receptor beta chain was sequenced for a study of blood T cell repertoires in COVID-19. Study information: PBMCs, B-cell-depleted T cells, or T cells were the source of the cDNA or gDNA that made up the material.

The table lists this clone with a count of one. Germline-derived CDR1 and CDR2 are LGHNA and YSLEER. V lost 4 bases and J lost 4, with 19 bases in between. The length of the CDR3 is 17 residues. Authors' processing steps: Reference gene primers were amplified, and this amplification served to estimate nucleated cell counts. Assay used: immunoSEQ multiplex PCR; TCRdb lists only in-frame clones, some missing. V and J calls and clone size are those listed in that table; D and trimming were worked out from the DNA. The table records some 150,000 clones, 85% to 90% of them present only once. Sequences were obtained from peripheral blood. The chain couples TRBV4-3 to TRBJ2-2, with D possibly TRBD2 on 5 matching bases. The receptor was derived from a woman in her fifties or sixties with active COVID-19. The chain's CDR3 is CASSPAPAGGFTGELFF. The CDR3 DNA follows: TGCGCCAGCAGCCCAGCTCCCGCGGGTGGTTTCACCGGGGAGCTGTTTTTT.